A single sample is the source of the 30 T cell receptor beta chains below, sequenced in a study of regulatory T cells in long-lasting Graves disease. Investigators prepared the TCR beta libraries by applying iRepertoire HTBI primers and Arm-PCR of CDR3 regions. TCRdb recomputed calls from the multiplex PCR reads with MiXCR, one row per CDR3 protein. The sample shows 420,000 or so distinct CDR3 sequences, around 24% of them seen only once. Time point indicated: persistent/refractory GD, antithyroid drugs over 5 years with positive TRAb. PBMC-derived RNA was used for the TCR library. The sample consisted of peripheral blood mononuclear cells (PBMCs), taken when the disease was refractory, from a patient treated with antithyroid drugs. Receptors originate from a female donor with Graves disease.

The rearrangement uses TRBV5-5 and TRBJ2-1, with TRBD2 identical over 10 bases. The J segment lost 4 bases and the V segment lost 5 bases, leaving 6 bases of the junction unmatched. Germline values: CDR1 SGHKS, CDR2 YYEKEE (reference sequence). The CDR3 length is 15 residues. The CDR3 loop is CASSWGTSEYNEQFF. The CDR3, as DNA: TGTGCCAGCAGTTGGGGGACTAGCGAGTACAATGAGCAGTTCTTC.

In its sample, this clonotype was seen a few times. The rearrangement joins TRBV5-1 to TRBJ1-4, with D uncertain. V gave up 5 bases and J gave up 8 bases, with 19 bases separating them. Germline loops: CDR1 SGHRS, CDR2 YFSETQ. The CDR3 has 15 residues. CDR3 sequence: CASRDSGGSREKLFF. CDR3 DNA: TGCGCCAGCAGGGATTCAGGCGGGTCGAGAGAAAAACTGTTTTTT.

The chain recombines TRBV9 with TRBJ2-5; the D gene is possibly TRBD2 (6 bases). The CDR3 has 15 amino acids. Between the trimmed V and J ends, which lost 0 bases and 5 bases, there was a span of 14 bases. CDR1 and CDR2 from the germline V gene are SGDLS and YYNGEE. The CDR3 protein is CASSVDGTPRETQYF. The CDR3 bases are TGTGCCAGCAGCGTAGATGGGACTCCTCGGGAGACCCAGTACTTC.

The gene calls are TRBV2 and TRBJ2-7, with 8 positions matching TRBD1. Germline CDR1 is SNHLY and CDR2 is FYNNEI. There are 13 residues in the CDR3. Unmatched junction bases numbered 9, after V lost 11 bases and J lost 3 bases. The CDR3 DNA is TGTGCCGGTTCCGGCGGGACAGGCTACGAGCAGTACTTC. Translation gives CAGSGGTGYEQYF. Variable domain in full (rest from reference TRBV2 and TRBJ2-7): EPEVTQTPSHQVTQMGQEVILRCVPISNHLYFYWYRQILGQKVEFLVSFYNNEISEKSEIFDDQFSVERPDGSNFTLKIRSTKLEDSAMYFCAGSGGTGYEQYFGPGTRLTVT.

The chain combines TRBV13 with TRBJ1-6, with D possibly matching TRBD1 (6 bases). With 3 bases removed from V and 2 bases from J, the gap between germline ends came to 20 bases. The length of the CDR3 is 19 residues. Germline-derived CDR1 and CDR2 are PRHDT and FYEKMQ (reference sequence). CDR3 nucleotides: TGTGCCAGCAGCTTTCTAGGGGGAAGTGCAACGACCTATAATTCACCCCTCCACTTT. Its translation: CASSFLGGSATTYNSPLHF.

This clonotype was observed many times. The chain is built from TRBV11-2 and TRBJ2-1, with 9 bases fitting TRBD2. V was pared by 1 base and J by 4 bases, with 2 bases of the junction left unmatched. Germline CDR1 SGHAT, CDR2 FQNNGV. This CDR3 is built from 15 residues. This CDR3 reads CASSLVSGSYNEQFF. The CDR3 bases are TGTGCCAGCAGCTTAGTTAGCGGGAGTTACAATGAGCAGTTCTTC.

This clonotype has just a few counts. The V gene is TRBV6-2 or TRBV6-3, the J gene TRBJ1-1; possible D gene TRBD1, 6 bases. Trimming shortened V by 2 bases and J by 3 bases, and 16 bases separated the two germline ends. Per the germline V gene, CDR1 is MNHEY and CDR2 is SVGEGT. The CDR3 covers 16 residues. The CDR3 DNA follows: TGTGCCAGCAGTTACCCGACCGGGACACAGGACACTGAAGCTTTCTTT. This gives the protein CASSYPTGTQDTEAFF.

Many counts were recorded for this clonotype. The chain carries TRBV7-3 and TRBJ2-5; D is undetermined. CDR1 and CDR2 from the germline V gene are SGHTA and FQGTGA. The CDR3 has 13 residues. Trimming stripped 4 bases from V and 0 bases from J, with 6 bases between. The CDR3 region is CASSSSYQETQYF. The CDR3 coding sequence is TGTGCCAGCAGCTCGTCCTACCAAGAGACCCAGTACTTC. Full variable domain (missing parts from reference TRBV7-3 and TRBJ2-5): GAGVSQTPSNKVTEKGKYVELRCDPISGHTALYWYRQSLGQGPEFLIYFQGTGAADDSGLPNDRFFAVRPEGSVSTLKIQRTERGDSAVYLCASSSSYQETQYFGPGTRLLVL.

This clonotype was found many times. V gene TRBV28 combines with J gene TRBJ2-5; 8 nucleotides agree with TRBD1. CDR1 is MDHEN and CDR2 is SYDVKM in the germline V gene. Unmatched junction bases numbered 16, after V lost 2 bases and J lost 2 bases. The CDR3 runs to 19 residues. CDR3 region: CASSLQGAIPLELQETQYF. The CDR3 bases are TGTGCCAGCAGTTTACAGGGGGCTATACCATTAGAACTACAAGAGACCCAGTACTTC. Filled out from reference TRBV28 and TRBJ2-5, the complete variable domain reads DVKVTQSSRYLVKRTGEKVFLECVQDMDHENMFWYRQDPGLGLRLIYFSYDVKMKEKGDIPEGYSVSREKKERFSLILESASTNQTSMYLCASSLQGAIPLELQETQYFGPGTRLLVL.

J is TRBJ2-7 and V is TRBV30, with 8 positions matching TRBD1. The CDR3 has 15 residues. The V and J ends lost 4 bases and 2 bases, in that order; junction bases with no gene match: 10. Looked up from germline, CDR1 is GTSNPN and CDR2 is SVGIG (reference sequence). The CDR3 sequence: CAWKVTGGSTYEQYF. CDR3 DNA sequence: TGTGCCTGGAAAGTCACAGGGGGAAGCACCTACGAGCAGTACTTC. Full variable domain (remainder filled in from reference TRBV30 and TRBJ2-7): SQTIHQWPATLVQPVGSPLSLECTVEGTSNPNLYWYRQAAGRGLQLLFYSVGIGQISSEVPQNLSASRPQDRQFILSSKKLLLSDSGFYLCAWKVTGGSTYEQYFGPGTRLTVT.

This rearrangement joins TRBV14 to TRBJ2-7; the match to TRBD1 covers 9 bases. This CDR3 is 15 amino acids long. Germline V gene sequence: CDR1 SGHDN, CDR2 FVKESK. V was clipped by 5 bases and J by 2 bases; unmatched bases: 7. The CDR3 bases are TGTGCCAGCAGCTTGCCGGGACAGGGTCCCTACGAGCAGTACTTC. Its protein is CASSLPGQGPYEQYF.

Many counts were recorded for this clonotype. The CDR3 DNA is TGTGCCAGCCGGGGCGGCCGGACCAATTCACCCCTCCACTTT. Protein sequence: CASRGGRTNSPLHF. J is TRBJ1-6 and V is TRBV12-3 or TRBV12-4; weak D call: TRBD1 (5 bases). The CDR3 runs 14 residues. With 8 bases removed from V and 7 bases from J, the gap between germline ends came to 15 bases.

CDR3 sequence: CATQPGTGRGHTF. DNA of the CDR3: TGTGCCACCCAACCAGGGACAGGGCGAGGCCACACCTTC. The rearrangement links TRBV24-1 to TRBJ1-2, with TRBD1 matching over 9 bases. The CDR3 runs to 13 residues. Per germline, CDR1 KGHDR and CDR2 SFDVKD. Trimming cost V 9 bases and J 12 bases; bases outside gene matches: 13.

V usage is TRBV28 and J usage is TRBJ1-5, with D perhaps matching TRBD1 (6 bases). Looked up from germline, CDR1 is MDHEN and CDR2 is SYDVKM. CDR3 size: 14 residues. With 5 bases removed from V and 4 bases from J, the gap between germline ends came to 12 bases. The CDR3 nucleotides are TGTGCCAGCAGTATAGGGGGGACTAATCAGCCCCAGCATTTT. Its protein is CASSIGGTNQPQHF.

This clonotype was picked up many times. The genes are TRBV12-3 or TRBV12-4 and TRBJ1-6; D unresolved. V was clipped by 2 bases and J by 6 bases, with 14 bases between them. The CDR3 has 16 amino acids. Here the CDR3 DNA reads TGTGCCAGCAGTTTACCACCGGGAGCCTCTAATTCACCCCTCCACTTT. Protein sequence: CASSLPPGASNSPLHF.

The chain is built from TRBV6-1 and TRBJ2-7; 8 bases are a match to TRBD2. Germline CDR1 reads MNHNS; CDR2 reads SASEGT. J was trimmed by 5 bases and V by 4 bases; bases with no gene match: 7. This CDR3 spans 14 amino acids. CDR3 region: CASSVPGGKNEQYF. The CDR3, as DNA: TGTGCCAGCAGTGTTCCGGGAGGGAAGAACGAGCAGTACTTC.

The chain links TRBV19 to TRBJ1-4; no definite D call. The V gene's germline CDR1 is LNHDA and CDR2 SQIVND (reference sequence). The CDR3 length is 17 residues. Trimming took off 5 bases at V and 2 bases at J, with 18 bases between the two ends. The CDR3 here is CASSVYSSGATNEKLFF. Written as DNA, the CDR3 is TGTGCCAGTAGTGTTTACTCCTCAGGCGCGACTAATGAAAAACTGTTTTTT.

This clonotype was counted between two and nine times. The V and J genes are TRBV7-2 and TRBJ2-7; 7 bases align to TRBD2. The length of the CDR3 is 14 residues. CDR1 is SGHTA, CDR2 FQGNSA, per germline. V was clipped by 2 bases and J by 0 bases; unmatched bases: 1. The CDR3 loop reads CASSLSGISYEQYF. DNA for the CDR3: TGTGCCAGCAGCTTAAGCGGGATCTCCTACGAGCAGTACTTC.

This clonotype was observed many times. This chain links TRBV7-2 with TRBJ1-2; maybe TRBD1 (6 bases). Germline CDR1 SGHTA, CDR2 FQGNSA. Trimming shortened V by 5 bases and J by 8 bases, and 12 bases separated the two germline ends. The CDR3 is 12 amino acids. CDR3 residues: CASSIQGWGYTF. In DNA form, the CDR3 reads TGTGCCAGCAGCATACAGGGCTGGGGCTACACCTTC.

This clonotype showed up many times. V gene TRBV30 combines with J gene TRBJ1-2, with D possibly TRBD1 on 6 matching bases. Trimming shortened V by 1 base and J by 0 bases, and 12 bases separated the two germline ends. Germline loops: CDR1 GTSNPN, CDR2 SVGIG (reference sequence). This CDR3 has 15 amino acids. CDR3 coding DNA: TGTGCCTGGAGTGAGAAGACAGGCACTAACTATGGCTACACCTTC. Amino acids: CAWSEKTGTNYGYTF.

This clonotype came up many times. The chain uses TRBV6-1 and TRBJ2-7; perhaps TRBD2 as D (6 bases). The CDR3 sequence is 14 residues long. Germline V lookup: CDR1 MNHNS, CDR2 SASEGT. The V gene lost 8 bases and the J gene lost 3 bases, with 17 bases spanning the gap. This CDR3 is CASAVVAAHYEQYF. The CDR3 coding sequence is TGTGCCAGCGCCGTGGTAGCGGCGCACTACGAGCAGTACTTC.

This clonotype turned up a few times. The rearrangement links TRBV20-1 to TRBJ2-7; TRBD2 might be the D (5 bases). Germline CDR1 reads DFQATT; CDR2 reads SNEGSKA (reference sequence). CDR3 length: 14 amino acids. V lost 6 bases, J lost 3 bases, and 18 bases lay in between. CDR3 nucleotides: TGCAGTGCCCCGGGGTTATCAAATGTCTACGAGCAGTACTTC. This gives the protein CSAPGLSNVYEQYF.

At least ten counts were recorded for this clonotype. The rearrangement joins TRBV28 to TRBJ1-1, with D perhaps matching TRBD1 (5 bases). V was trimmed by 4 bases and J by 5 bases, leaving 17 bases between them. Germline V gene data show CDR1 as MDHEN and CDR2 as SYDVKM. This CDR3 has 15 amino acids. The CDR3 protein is CASSSPLGSGTEAFF. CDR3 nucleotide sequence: TGTGCCAGCAGTTCCCCACTGGGCTCAGGGACTGAAGCTTTCTTT.

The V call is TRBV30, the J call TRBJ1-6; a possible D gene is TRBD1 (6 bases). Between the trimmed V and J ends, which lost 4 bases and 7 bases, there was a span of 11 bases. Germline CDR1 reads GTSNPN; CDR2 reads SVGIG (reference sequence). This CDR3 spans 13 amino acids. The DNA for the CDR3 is TGTGCCTGGAACCGGGACACAAATTCACCCCTCCACTTT. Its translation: CAWNRDTNSPLHF.

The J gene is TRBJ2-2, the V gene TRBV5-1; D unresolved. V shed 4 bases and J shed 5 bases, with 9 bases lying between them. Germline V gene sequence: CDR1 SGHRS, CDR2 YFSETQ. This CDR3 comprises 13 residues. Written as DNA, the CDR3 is TGCGCCAGCAGCCAGTCCGGGACCGGGGAGCTGTTTTTT. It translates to CASSQSGTGELFF.

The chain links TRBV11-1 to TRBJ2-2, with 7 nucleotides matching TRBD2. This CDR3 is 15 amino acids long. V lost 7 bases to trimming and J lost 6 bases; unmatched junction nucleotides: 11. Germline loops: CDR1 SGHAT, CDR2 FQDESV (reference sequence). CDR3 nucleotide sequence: TGTGCCAGCACCAAAGACGCGGGGGTTCCCGGGGAGCTGTTTTTT. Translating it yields CASTKDAGVPGELFF. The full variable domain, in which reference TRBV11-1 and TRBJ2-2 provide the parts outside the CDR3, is EAEVAQSPRYKITEKSQAVAFWCDPISGHATLYWYRQILGQGPELLVQFQDESVVDDSQLPKDRFSAERLKGVDSTLKIQPAELGDSAMYLCASTKDAGVPGELFFGEGSRLTVL.

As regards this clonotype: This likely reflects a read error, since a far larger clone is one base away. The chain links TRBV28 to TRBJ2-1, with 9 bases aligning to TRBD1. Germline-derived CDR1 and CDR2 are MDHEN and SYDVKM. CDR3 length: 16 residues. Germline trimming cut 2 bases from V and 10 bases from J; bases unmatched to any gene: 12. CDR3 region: CASSLPTGQGPYEQFF. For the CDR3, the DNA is TGTGCCAGCAGTTTACCCACGGGACAGGGACCCTACGAGCAGTTCTTC.

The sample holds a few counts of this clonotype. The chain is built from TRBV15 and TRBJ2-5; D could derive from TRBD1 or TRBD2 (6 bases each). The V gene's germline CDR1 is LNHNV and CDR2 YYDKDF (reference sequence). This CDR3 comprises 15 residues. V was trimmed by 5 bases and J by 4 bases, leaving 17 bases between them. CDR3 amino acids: CATSQSRGARETQYF. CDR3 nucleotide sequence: TGTGCCACCAGCCAAAGTAGGGGGGCGAGAGAGACCCAGTACTTC.

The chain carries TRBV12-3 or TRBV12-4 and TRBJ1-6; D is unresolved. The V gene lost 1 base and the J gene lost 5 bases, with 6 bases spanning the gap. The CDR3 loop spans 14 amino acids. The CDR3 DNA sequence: TGTGCCAGCAGTTTAGGGGCCGATAATTCACCCCTCCACTTT. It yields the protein CASSLGADNSPLHF.

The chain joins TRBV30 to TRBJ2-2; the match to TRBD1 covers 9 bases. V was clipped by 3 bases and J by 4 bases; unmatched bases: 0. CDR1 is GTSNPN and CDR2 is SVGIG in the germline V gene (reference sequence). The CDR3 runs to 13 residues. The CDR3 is CAWRGQGTGELFF. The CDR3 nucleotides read TGTGCCTGGAGGGGACAGGGCACCGGGGAGCTGTTTTTT.